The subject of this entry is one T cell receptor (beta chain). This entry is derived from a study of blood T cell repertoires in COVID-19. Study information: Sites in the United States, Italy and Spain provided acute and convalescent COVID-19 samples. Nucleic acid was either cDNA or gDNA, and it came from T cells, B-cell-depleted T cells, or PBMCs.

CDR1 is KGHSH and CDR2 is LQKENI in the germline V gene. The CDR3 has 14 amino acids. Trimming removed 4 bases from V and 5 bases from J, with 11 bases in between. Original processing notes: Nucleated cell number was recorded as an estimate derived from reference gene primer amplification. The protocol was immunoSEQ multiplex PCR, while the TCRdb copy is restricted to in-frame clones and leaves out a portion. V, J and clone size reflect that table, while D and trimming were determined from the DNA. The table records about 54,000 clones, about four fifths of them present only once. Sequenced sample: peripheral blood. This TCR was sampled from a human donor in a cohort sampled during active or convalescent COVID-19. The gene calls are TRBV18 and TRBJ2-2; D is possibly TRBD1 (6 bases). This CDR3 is CASSQDSSTGELFF. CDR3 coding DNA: TGTGCCAGCTCACAGGACAGTTCGACCGGGGAGCTGTTTTTT.